This TCR beta chain was documented in a study of blood T cell repertoires in COVID-19. Across the whole study: Sites across the United States, Italy and Spain contributed samples from acute and convalescent COVID-19. T cells, B-cell-depleted T cells, or PBMCs supplied cDNA or gDNA.

As processed by the authors: Amplifying reference gene primers gave estimates of nucleated cell counts. Sequenced by immunoSEQ multiplex PCR; TCRdb stores in-frame clones only, minus some. The DNA was the basis for D and trimming; V, J and clone size are from that table. The data show 350,000 to 500,000 clones, about 90% seen once. A few counts support this clone. Germline CDR1 is MNHEY and CDR2 is SMNVEV (reference sequence). J gave up 2 bases and V 1 base, and 4 bases lay outside the gene matches. The CDR3 is made up of 15 amino acids. In Seattle, patients joined the study during active infection and were tracked longitudinally.

The TCR comes from a young man with COVID-19, enrolled during active disease. This rearrangement joins TRBV27 to TRBJ2-7, with TRBD2 matching 8 bases. Sequencing was carried out using peripheral blood. The CDR3 loop is CASSLYPAGAYEQYF. Here the CDR3 DNA reads TGTGCCAGCAGTTTATATCCAGCGGGAGCCTACGAGCAGTACTTC.